This T cell receptor beta chain was sequenced during a study of pediatric ulcerative colitis. Study results and limitations: Rectal repertoires separated controls, mild-moderate and acute severe colitis.

The CDR3 has 13 residues. V gave up 4 bases and J gave up 4 bases, with 7 bases separating them. The germline CDR1 and CDR2 sequences are MNHNS and SASEGT. With regard to this clone: Its cognate antigen is unknown.

The rectum was sampled with one to two pinch biopsies at colonoscopy. Sequencing was performed with immunoSEQ multiplex PCR; in TCRdb, only in-frame clones are kept and a portion is missing. The sample has some 24,000 clones; 65% to 80% are singletons. The sample taken for sequencing was gut tissue. The chain joins TRBV6-1 to TRBJ1-4; D perhaps matches TRBD1 (5 bases). The sequence was collected from a boy between 10 and 17 years old with severe ulcerative colitis. The CDR3 DNA sequence: TGTGCCAGCAGTGGACAGCTTAATGAAAAACTGTTTTTT. Protein: CASSGQLNEKLFF.